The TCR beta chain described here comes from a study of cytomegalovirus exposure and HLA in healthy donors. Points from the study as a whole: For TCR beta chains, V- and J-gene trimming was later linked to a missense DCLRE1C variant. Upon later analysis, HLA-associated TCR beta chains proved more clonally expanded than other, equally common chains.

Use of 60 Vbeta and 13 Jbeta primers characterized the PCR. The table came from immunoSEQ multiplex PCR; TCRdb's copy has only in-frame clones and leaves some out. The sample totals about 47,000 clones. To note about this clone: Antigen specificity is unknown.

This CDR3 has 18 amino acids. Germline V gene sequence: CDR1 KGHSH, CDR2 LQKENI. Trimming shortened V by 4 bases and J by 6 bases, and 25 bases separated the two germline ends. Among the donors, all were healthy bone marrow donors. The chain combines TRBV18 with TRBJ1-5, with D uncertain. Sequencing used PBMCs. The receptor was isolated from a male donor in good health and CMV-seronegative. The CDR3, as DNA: TGTGCCAGCTCACTCGACACAACCCAGATATATGTCCCTCAGCCCCAGCATTTT. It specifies CASSLDTTQIYVPQPQHF.